The T cell receptor (beta chain) under discussion was sequenced for a study of T-cell memory formation after mild COVID-19. Study background: TCR clusters were mostly donor specific. Study findings and constraints: Contracting CD4+ clones lay largely in CM and EM, with CD8+ ones residing in EMRA. The authors left the SARS-CoV-2 specificity of second-wave clones peaking on day 37 unconfirmed.

Germline V gives CDR1 SGHVS, CDR2 FNYEAQ. This CDR3 is built from 17 residues. V was clipped by 1 base and J by 3 bases; unmatched bases: 7. This clonotype appeared many times. Its antigen is unknown. The TCR alpha and TCR beta cDNA libraries, bearing sample barcodes and UMIs, were generated by 5'RACE using constant-segment primers. TCRdb processed the 5' RACE reads anew with MiXCR; each CDR3 protein has one entry. The profile shows roughly 14,000 distinct CDR3 sequences, 20% to 25% of them singletons. The receptor was derived from a man between 18 and 29 years old who had mild COVID-19 (a few samples of this study predate the infection). Cell type and time point are not known. The chain links TRBV7-6 to TRBJ2-1, with 9 bases identical to TRBD1. Sequencing was done on a sample of PBMCs or a T cell subset sorted from them (not recorded which). The CDR3 region is CASSLVLGTGFYNEQFF. For the CDR3, the DNA is TGTGCCAGCAGCTTAGTCCTCGGGACAGGGTTCTACAATGAGCAGTTCTTC. Full variable domain (missing parts from reference TRBV7-6 and TRBJ2-1): GAGVSQSPRYKVTKRGQDVALRCDPISGHVSLYWYRQALGQGPEFLTYFNYEAQQDKSGLPNDRFSAERPEGSISTLTIQRTEQRDSAMYRCASSLVLGTGFYNEQFFGPGTRLTVL.